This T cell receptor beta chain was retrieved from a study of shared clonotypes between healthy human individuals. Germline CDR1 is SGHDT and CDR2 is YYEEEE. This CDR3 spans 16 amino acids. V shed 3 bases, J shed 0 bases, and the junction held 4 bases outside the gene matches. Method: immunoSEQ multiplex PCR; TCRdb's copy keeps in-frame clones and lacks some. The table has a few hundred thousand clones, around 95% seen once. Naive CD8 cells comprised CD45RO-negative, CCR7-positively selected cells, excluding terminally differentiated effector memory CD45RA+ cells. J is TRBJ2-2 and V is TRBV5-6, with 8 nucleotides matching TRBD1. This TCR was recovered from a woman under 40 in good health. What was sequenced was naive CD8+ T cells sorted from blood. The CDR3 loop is CASSWDRTPNTGELFF. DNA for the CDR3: TGTGCCAGCAGCTGGGACAGGACCCCGAACACCGGGGAGCTGTTTTTT.